This T cell receptor beta chain was identified during a study of cytotoxic CD8 clonotypes in ibrutinib-treated CLL. Study-wide background: Patients gave response samples after a median about 12 months of treatment, range 6 to 36.

CDR1 is KGHSH, CDR2 LQKENI, per germline. CDR3 length equals 14 residues. Trimming pared 1 base from V and 4 bases from J, leaving 8 bases between. Study results and caveats: Clonality increased with ibrutinib response but returned toward baseline at progression. Clonality (at baseline) was higher than in age-matched healthy donors and tracked circulating CD8+ T-cell counts.

Produced via immunoSEQ multiplex PCR; TCRdb's table is partial and in-frame only. Of under 75,000 clones in the sample, about 72% were seen once. Concerning this clone: The antigen is undetermined.

The chain couples TRBV18 to TRBJ2-1, with a possible D match to TRBD1 (5 bases). The sequenced sample was PBMCs, obtained after 12 months of ibrutinib treatment. The TCR was taken from a human donor with chronic lymphocytic leukemia. The CDR3 loop is CASSPLQGYNEQFF. The CDR3 DNA is TGTGCCAGCTCACCACTCCAGGGATACAATGAGCAGTTCTTC.